This T cell receptor (beta chain) is from a study of T cell repertoires in cytomegalovirus infection. The germline V gene encodes CDR1 DFQATT and CDR2 SNEGSKA (reference sequence). This CDR3 has 11 residues. For this clonotype: A junction end diverges from the germline sequence, so it may reflect a read error.

TCRdb independently ran MiXCR on the reads; one entry per CDR3 protein. Of fewer than 550,000 distinct CDR3 sequences in the sample, about 26% were seen once. Sequenced input: PBMCs. The source is a human donor in good health (CMV status not recorded). Some clones in this sample may be carry-over from other donors' samples. The J gene is TRBJ1-2, the V gene TRBV20-1; D remains ambiguous. The CDR3 loop is CSGRRLYGYTF. The CDR3 DNA sequence: TGCAGTGGTAGACGCCTTTATGGCTACACCTTC.